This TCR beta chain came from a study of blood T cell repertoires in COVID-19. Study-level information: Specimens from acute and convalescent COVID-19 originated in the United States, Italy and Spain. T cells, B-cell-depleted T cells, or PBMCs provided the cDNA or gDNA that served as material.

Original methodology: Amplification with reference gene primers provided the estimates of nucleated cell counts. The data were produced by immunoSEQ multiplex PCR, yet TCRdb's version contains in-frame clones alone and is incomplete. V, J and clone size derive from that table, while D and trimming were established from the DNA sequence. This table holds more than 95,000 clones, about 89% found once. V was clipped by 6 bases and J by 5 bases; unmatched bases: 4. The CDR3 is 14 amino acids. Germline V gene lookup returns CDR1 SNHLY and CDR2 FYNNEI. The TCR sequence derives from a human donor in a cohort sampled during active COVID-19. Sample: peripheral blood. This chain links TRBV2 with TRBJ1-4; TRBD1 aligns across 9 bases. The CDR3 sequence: CASSAGTGNEKLFF. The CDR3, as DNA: TGTGCCAGCAGCGCCGGGACAGGGAATGAAAAACTGTTTTTT.